This record covers a single T cell receptor beta chain. Authors' data handling: Reference gene primers were amplified, and this amplification served to estimate nucleated cell counts. TCRdb keeps only in-frame clones here, not all; method: immunoSEQ multiplex PCR. That table supplies the V and J calls and clone size; D and trimming were determined from the DNA. The profile shows fewer than 400,000 clones, about four fifths of them singletons. The entry originates in a study of blood T cell repertoires in COVID-19. Looking at the study overall: COVID-19 samples from acute and convalescent phases originated in the United States, Italy and Spain. PBMCs, B-cell-depleted T cells, or T cells were the source of the cDNA or gDNA that made up the material.

The sample taken for sequencing was peripheral blood. The source is a man under 40 with active or convalescent COVID-19.

In DNA form, the CDR3 reads TGTGCCAGTTCTAGCGGGAGGGCCACAGAGACCCAGTACTTC. Encoded protein: CASSSGRATETQYF. The V gene is TRBV11-3, the J gene TRBJ2-5, with TRBD2 matching 12 bases. This CDR3 has 14 amino acids. CDR1 SGHNT and CDR2 YENEEA come from the germline V gene. Trimming removed 9 bases from V and 4 bases from J; junction bases left unmatched: 6. Variable domain in full (rest from reference TRBV11-3 and TRBJ2-5): EAGVVQSPRYKIIEKKQPVAFWCNPISGHNTLYWYLQNLGQGPELLIRYENEEAVDDSQLPKDRFSAERLKGVDSTLKIQPAELGDSAVYLCASSSGRATETQYFGPGTRLLVL.